One sample yielded the 20 T cell receptor beta chains listed below, sequenced in a study of blood T cell repertoires in COVID-19. Here immunoSEQ multiplex PCR was the method, and the copy in TCRdb shows in-frame clones only, minus some. The top ten clones hold around 2.8% of a sample with approximately 250,000 clones, approximately 90% of them seen once. The sample consisted of PBMCs or T cells enriched from blood (not recorded which). The receptors originated from a man aged 35 to 55 who had been exposed to COVID-19.

The rearrangement uses TRBV5-6 and TRBJ1-2; 7 bases map to TRBD1. The CDR3 loop spans 15 amino acids. The germline CDR1 and CDR2 sequences are SGHDT and YYEEEE. V lost 4 bases to trimming and J lost 4 bases; unmatched junction nucleotides: 10. The CDR3 DNA reads TGTGCCAGCAGCGGGGGGACAGTCATGGGCTATGGCTACACCTTC. It codes for CASSGGTVMGYGYTF.

The V and J genes are TRBV28 and TRBJ1-4, with D possibly being TRBD1 (5 bases). The V end was cut by 2 bases, the J end by 4 bases, with 8 bases between. The CDR3 is made up of 14 amino acids. Looked up from germline, CDR1 is MDHEN and CDR2 is SYDVKM. DNA for the CDR3: TGTGCCAGCAGTTTAGGGGGGGTTAATGAAAAACTGTTTTTT. Its translation is CASSLGGVNEKLFF.

The CDR3 sequence: CASRSHQGQETQYF. CDR3 coding DNA: TGTGCCAGCAGATCCCACCAGGGTCAAGAGACCCAGTACTTC. V and J are TRBV6-5 and TRBJ2-5; TRBD1 might be the D (5 bases). The V end lost 6 bases, the J end lost 2 bases, and 13 bases lay between the germline ends. This CDR3 spans 14 amino acids. CDR1 and CDR2 from the germline V gene are MNHEY and SVGAGI.

J is TRBJ2-7 and V is TRBV19, with unresolved D. This CDR3 comprises 14 residues. V shed 1 base and J shed 4 bases, with 11 bases lying between them. Germline V gene sequence: CDR1 LNHDA, CDR2 SQIVND (reference sequence). The CDR3 is CASSIAHRSYEQYF. In DNA, the CDR3 is TGTGCCAGTAGTATAGCCCACAGATCTTACGAGCAGTACTTC.

The J gene is TRBJ1-5, the V gene TRBV2; 9 bases align to TRBD1. The ends lost 10 bases at V and 4 bases at J; junction bases unmatched: 11. CDR1 is SNHLY, CDR2 FYNNEI, per germline. This CDR3 has 15 residues. As DNA, the CDR3 is TGTGCCACCCAGGTTCGACAGGGGGGGAATCAGCCCCAGCATTTT. It encodes CATQVRQGGNQPQHF.

The rearrangement uses TRBV5-1 and TRBJ2-3; 10 bases agree with TRBD2. CDR3 length: 15 amino acids. The J segment lost 6 bases and the V segment lost 1 base, leaving 5 bases of the junction unmatched. Germline CDR1 reads SGHRS; CDR2 reads YFSETQ. The DNA of the CDR3 is TGCGCCAGCAGCTTGAGCGGGAGGGCCTTGGATACGCAGTATTTT. Its translation is CASSLSGRALDTQYF.

This clone was counted a single time. V gene TRBV24-1 combines with J gene TRBJ2-3; D may be TRBD2 (6 bases). Germline V lookup: CDR1 KGHDR, CDR2 SFDVKD. V was cut by 5 bases and J by 2 bases, with 16 bases left in between. This CDR3 has 16 residues. In DNA form, the CDR3 reads TGTGCCACCAGTGCCCTAGCGTTGGGAGACACAGATACGCAGTATTTT. This translates into CATSALALGDTDTQYF.

The chain couples TRBV10-1 to TRBJ1-3; 8 bases fit TRBD1. Germline-derived CDR1 and CDR2 are WNHNN and SYGVQD (reference sequence). The CDR3 covers 16 residues. V trimming: 0 bases; J trimming: 0 bases; junction bases outside the gene matches: 1. The CDR3 loop reads CASSESTGVSGNTIYF. As DNA, the CDR3 is TGCGCCAGCAGTGAGTCGACAGGGGTCTCTGGAAACACCATATATTTT.

The rearrangement links TRBV7-3 to TRBJ2-5; 12 bases match TRBD2. The CDR3 runs to 16 residues. Germline lookup yields CDR1 SGHTA and CDR2 FQGTGA. V gave up 5 bases and J gave up 2 bases; unmatched junction bases: 6. CDR3: CASSPGLAGRQETQYF. In nucleotides, the CDR3 is TGTGCCAGCAGCCCAGGACTAGCGGGACGGCAAGAGACCCAGTACTTC.

The rearrangement uses TRBV28 and TRBJ1-5; D is undetermined. The CDR3 is 16 residues long. CDR1 and CDR2 from the germline V gene are MDHEN and SYDVKM. V was shortened by 6 bases and J by 4 bases, with 19 bases between the two germline ends. The chain's CDR3 is CASSPPDSSENQPQHF. DNA for the CDR3: TGTGCCAGCAGCCCCCCCGACTCCTCCGAGAATCAGCCCCAGCATTTT.

The chain couples TRBV5-5 to TRBJ2-7, with 9 bases lining up with TRBD2. Germline lookup yields CDR1 SGHKS and CDR2 YYEKEE (reference sequence). CDR3 length equals 15 residues. With 4 bases clipped from V and 2 bases from J, the junction kept 7 bases outside the gene matches. The CDR3 loop reads CASSVSGRRTYEQYF. CDR3 DNA: TGTGCCAGCAGCGTGAGCGGGAGGCGAACCTACGAGCAGTACTTC.

This chain links TRBV3-1 (or the pseudogene TRBV3-2) with TRBJ1-5, with TRBD1 matching 8 bases. J lost 6 bases, V lost 4 bases, and 5 bases had no gene match. The CDR3 totals 14 residues. Germline-derived CDR1 and CDR2 are LGHDT and YNNKEL (reference sequence). The CDR3: CASSPTGGLQPQHF. DNA of the CDR3: TGTGCCAGCAGCCCCACAGGGGGTCTTCAGCCCCAGCATTTT.

The gene calls are TRBV28 and TRBJ1-1; 7 nucleotides align to TRBD1. Per the germline V gene, CDR1 is MDHEN and CDR2 is SYDVKM. The CDR3 loop spans 15 amino acids. V shed 6 bases, J shed 5 bases, and the junction held 12 bases outside the gene matches. The CDR3 coding sequence is TGTGCCAGCAGATCACTCCGGGACAGTCCTACTGAAGCTTTCTTT. This gives the protein CASRSLRDSPTEAFF.

The chain joins TRBV5-1 to TRBJ2-3, with TRBD2 matching 15 bases. The CDR3 runs to 18 residues. Germline V gene data show CDR1 as SGHRS and CDR2 as YFSETQ. Trimming cost V 4 bases and J 3 bases; bases outside gene matches: 9. This chain's CDR3 is CASSPGLAGGPSTDTQYF. For the CDR3, the DNA is TGCGCCAGCAGCCCCGGACTAGCGGGAGGGCCCTCGACAGATACGCAGTATTTT.

V is TRBV18 and J is TRBJ1-5, with 9 bases identical to TRBD1. This CDR3 comprises 17 residues. Germline V lookup: CDR1 KGHSH, CDR2 LQKENI. The junction had 8 bases not matched to a gene; V was cut back by 3 bases and J by 2 bases. The CDR3 protein is CASSPFGGQGGNQPQHF. The CDR3 DNA reads TGTGCCAGCTCACCCTTCGGGGGACAGGGAGGCAATCAGCCCCAGCATTTT.

The rearrangement uses TRBV28 and TRBJ2-3; D might be TRBD1 (6 bases). The germline CDR1 and CDR2 sequences are MDHEN and SYDVKM. V lost 5 bases and J lost 10, with 13 bases in between. This CDR3 is 12 amino acids long. The CDR3 nucleotides read TGTGCCAGCAGTGTACAGGGATCTTCGCAGTATTTT. Encoded protein: CASSVQGSSQYF.

The V and J genes are TRBV28 and TRBJ2-2; 8 nucleotides line up with TRBD1. Germline CDR1 reads MDHEN; CDR2 reads SYDVKM. Unmatched junction bases numbered 9, after V lost 10 bases and J lost 5 bases. The CDR3 sequence is 14 residues long. Here the CDR3 reads CATHGQGRTGELFF. CDR3 bases: TGTGCCACACATGGACAGGGACGAACCGGGGAGCTGTTTTTT.

The chain recombines TRBV5-6 with TRBJ1-2; D is uncertain. Looked up from germline, CDR1 is SGHDT and CDR2 is YYEEEE. Trimming took off 1 base at V and 8 bases at J, with 18 bases between the two ends. The CDR3 covers 15 residues. For the CDR3, the DNA is TGTGCCAGCAGCTTGTATGGTCGGGTTCCAGAGGGCTACACCTTC. It yields the protein CASSLYGRVPEGYTF.

The chain combines TRBV19 with TRBJ1-2, with D tentatively TRBD1 (5 bases). The CDR3 is 18 residues long. Trimming cost V 2 bases and J 0 bases, with 19 bases left between them. Per germline, CDR1 LNHDA and CDR2 SQIVND (reference sequence). CDR3 amino acids: CASSISFLQGKANYGYTF. The CDR3 DNA follows: TGTGCCAGTAGTATAAGTTTTCTCCAGGGAAAAGCTAACTATGGCTACACCTTC. Filled out from reference TRBV19 and TRBJ1-2, the complete variable domain reads DGGITQSPKYLFRKEGQNVTLSCEQNLNHDAMYWYRQDPGQGLRLIYYSQIVNDFQKGDIAEGYSVSREKKESFPLTVTSAQKNPTAFYLCASSISFLQGKANYGYTFGSGTRLTVV.

The chain joins TRBV27 to TRBJ2-5; D unresolved. Germline CDR1 and CDR2: MNHEY and SMNVEV (reference sequence). V lost 5 bases and J lost 1, with 8 bases in between. CDR3 length: 13 amino acids. CDR3 nucleotides: TGTGCCAGCAGTAGACAACTCCAAGAGACCCAGTACTTC. Its protein product is CASSRQLQETQYF.